This T cell receptor (beta chain) was observed in a study of radiotherapy plus CTLA-4 blockade in lung cancer. On the study more broadly: Objective responses were observed in approximately 20% of patients, and disease control was achieved by 31%. Study results and limitations: Early blood T cell clone dynamics reportedly forecast response best, with interferon-beta. Radiotherapy plus ipilimumab was followed by expansion in blood of tumor-derived TCR clones.

Some clones are missing from TCRdb's copy, which holds only in-frame ones; the method was immunoSEQ multiplex PCR. This table has approximately 60,000 clones, around 77% appearing once. Details on this clone: Its specificity is unknown.

It was focal radiation plus CTLA-4 blockade with ipilimumab that patients with chemo-refractory metastatic non-small-cell lung cancer received. The clonotype originates from a human donor with non-small cell lung cancer who had a complete response to radiotherapy plus ipilimumab. This specimen was peripheral blood, taken from a patient treated with radiotherapy plus ipilimumab.

The CDR3 reads CASSLRTGLGNTIYF. The CDR3 region has the DNA TGCGCCAGCAGCTTGAGGACAGGGTTGGGAAACACCATATATTTT. This chain uses TRBV5-1 with TRBJ1-3, with TRBD1 matching over 8 bases. J was trimmed by 4 bases and V by 1 base; bases with no gene match: 4. Germline V gives CDR1 SGHRS, CDR2 YFSETQ. The CDR3 contains 15 residues.